Presented here are 13 T cell receptor beta chains from one specimen sequenced in a study of blood T cells in healthy people across ages. Combining a sample-barcoded 5' primer with a J-beta primer mix, a second PCR ran for about 6 to 12 cycles. TCRdb re-derived calls from the 5' RACE reads in MiXCR, one entry per CDR3 protein. The table has over 1,200,000 distinct CDR3 sequences, approximately 60% seen once; the top ten hold 6.7%. Sequencing input: blood. Receptors were obtained from a young man in good health.

The V call is TRBV20-1, the J call TRBJ2-1, with a possible D match to TRBD2 (5 bases). Germline V gene lookup returns CDR1 DFQATT and CDR2 SNEGSKA (reference sequence). This CDR3 spans 15 amino acids. The V end was cut by 6 bases, the J end by 0 bases, with 15 bases between. CDR3 amino acids: CSAAPSADSYNEQFF. The CDR3 region has the DNA TGCAGTGCCGCCCCCTCAGCGGACTCCTACAATGAGCAGTTCTTC.

The chain joins TRBV4-3 to TRBJ2-7; possible D gene TRBD2, 6 bases. The V gene lost 4 bases and the J gene lost 12 bases, with 25 bases spanning the gap. The CDR3 is 15 amino acids. Germline CDR1 and CDR2: LGHNA and YSLEER. The CDR3 DNA reads TGCGCCAGCAGCCTCTCGATCGGGGGTGAGGGTATGTGGTACTTC. Residues: CASSLSIGGEGMWYF.

This clonotype showed up just a few times. The chain links TRBV27 to TRBJ1-1, with TRBD1 matching over 7 bases. Trimming took 0 bases from V and 1 from J; bases not matched to a gene: 2. Per the germline V gene, CDR1 is MNHEY and CDR2 is SMNVEV (reference sequence). CDR3 length equals 15 residues. The CDR3 protein is CASSLSWTGNTEAFF. CDR3 in DNA: TGTGCCAGCAGTTTATCCTGGACAGGGAACACTGAAGCTTTCTTT.

This clonotype was found a few times. V is TRBV20-1 and J is TRBJ2-1, with D unclear. The V and J ends lost 3 bases and 4 bases respectively, with 16 bases between them. The length of the CDR3 is 15 residues. Per the germline V gene, CDR1 is DFQATT and CDR2 is SNEGSKA (reference sequence). CDR3 region: CSARRRGELYNEQFF. CDR3 coding DNA: TGCAGTGCTAGGAGACGCGGCGAGCTTTACAATGAGCAGTTCTTC.

This clonotype was detected only a few times. The chain joins TRBV5-1 to TRBJ2-3; unclear D gene. CDR1 and CDR2 from the germline V gene are SGHRS and YFSETQ. The CDR3 runs to 13 residues. V lost 3 bases and J lost 0, with 5 bases in between. The DNA of the CDR3 is TGCGCCAGCAGCTCTTACAGCACAGATACGCAGTATTTT. This gives the protein CASSSYSTDTQYF.

This clonotype was seen only a few times. Here the CDR3 DNA reads TGTGCCAGCAGTAGGACAGTCCATGAAAACGAGCAGTACTTC. Amino acid sequence: CASSRTVHENEQYF. J is TRBJ2-7 and V is TRBV7-2; D is possibly TRBD1 (6 bases). The CDR3 loop spans 14 amino acids. Germline CDR1 reads SGHTA; CDR2 reads FQGNSA. V lost 6 bases to trimming and J lost 5 bases, with 17 bases between them.

The J gene is TRBJ2-1, the V gene TRBV4-2, with TRBD1 as a possible D gene (6 bases). This CDR3 has 17 amino acids. Per germline, CDR1 LGHNA and CDR2 YNFKEQ. Deletions cut 0 bases from V and 2 bases from J, with 14 bases between. The CDR3 loop is CASSQDAGEGPYNEQFF. Here the CDR3 DNA reads TGTGCCAGCAGCCAAGATGCAGGGGAAGGCCCCTACAATGAGCAGTTCTTC.

The CDR3 region has the DNA TGTGCCAGCAGCACGACTAGCGGGGGCGTCGGGCAGTACTTC. This codes for CASSTTSGGVGQYF. The chain is built from TRBV4-2 and TRBJ2-5; the match to TRBD2 covers 12 bases. Germline assignment: CDR1 LGHNA and CDR2 YNFKEQ. V lost 5 bases and J lost 11; bases outside the gene matches: 9. CDR3 length: 14 amino acids.

The chain uses TRBV5-1 and TRBJ2-6; D is possibly TRBD1 (6 bases). There are 18 residues in the CDR3. CDR1 is SGHRS, CDR2 YFSETQ, per germline. Trimming took off 4 bases at V and 0 bases at J, with 17 bases between the two ends. This CDR3 reads CASSRDGQFFSGANVLTF. The CDR3 nucleotides are TGCGCCAGCAGCCGGGATGGACAGTTTTTCTCTGGGGCCAACGTCCTGACTTTC.

This clonotype was detected only a few times. This CDR3 is CASSFNGPSYEQYF. The CDR3 nucleotides read TGTGCCAGCAGTTTTAACGGGCCTTCCTACGAGCAGTACTTC. The rearrangement joins TRBV27 to TRBJ2-4; D gene uncertain. The DNA matches TRBJ2-7 better at its end, which makes the J call doubtful. The CDR3 consists of 14 residues. Germline V CDR1 and CDR2: MNHEY, SMNVEV (reference sequence).

V usage is TRBV19 and J usage is TRBJ1-1, with D perhaps matching TRBD1 (5 bases). The CDR3 runs 12 residues. With 3 bases removed from V and 12 bases from J, the gap between germline ends came to 14 bases. In germline, CDR1 is LNHDA, CDR2 SQIVND (reference sequence). The CDR3 nucleotides are TGTGCCAGTAGTATGATTGGGAAGGGGACTTTCTTT. Protein: CASSMIGKGTFF.

The CDR3 protein is CASSYSRAGGTATNEKLFF. The DNA for the CDR3 is TGTGCCAGCAGTTACTCGAGGGCTGGAGGGACGGCAACTAATGAAAAACTGTTTTTT. The chain recombines TRBV6-5 with TRBJ1-4; D might be TRBD1 (5 bases). Between the trimmed V and J ends, which lost 0 bases and 0 bases, there was a span of 17 bases. Germline CDR1 and CDR2: MNHEY and SVGAGI. This CDR3 is built from 19 residues.

This clonotype has more than one count but fewer than ten. CDR3 nucleotide sequence: TGCGCCAGCAGCCAAGATGGTCCTTCTAGCGGGAGTTACGAGCAGTACTTC. It is translated as CASSQDGPSSGSYEQYF. The chain joins TRBV4-1 to TRBJ2-5; 10 bases match TRBD2. The closer fit of TRBJ2-7 to the DNA end suggests the J call may be wrong. The germline gives CDR1 MGHRA, CDR2 YSYEKL. The CDR3 covers 17 residues.